The 32 T cell receptor beta chains in this list originate from one sample, sequenced in a study of shared clonotypes between healthy human individuals. This table comes from immunoSEQ multiplex PCR, and its TCRdb copy is limited to in-frame clones, with some not included. The table lists about 1.5 million clones, roughly 96% of them singletons. The specimen sequenced was naive CD4+ T cells sorted from blood. Subset here: CD45RA+ positively selected. These receptors were taken from a young man in good health.

The chain couples TRBV10-3 to TRBJ2-5; 7 positions agree with TRBD1. The trim removed 3 bases at V and 2 bases at J, leaving 6 bases unmatched. The CDR3 extends over 15 amino acids. Germline values: CDR1 ENHRY, CDR2 SYGVKD. CDR3 residues: CAISDAGTVQETQYF. DNA for the CDR3: TGTGCCATCAGTGACGCCGGGACAGTACAAGAGACCCAGTACTTC.

The chain links TRBV7-9 to TRBJ2-1; D is ambiguous. The length of the CDR3 is 15 residues. The germline CDR1 and CDR2 sequences are SEHNR and FQNEAQ (reference sequence). The V end lost 1 base, the J end lost 4 bases, and 11 bases lay between the germline ends. The CDR3 nucleotides read TGTGCCAGCAGCTTAGAAGCTACCCTTTACAATGAGCAGTTCTTC. Amino acids: CASSLEATLYNEQFF.

The count of this clone is one. This chain connects TRBV5-4 to TRBJ2-5, with 8 nucleotides matching TRBD1. The V gene end was trimmed by 0 bases and the J gene end by 7 bases; junction bases not matched to a gene: 11. This CDR3 has 16 residues. CDR1 and CDR2 from the germline V gene are SGHNT and YYREEE (reference sequence). The CDR3 DNA is TGTGCCAGCAGCTTGGGACAGGGGAGTGTTCATGGGACCCAGTACTTC. Amino acids: CASSLGQGSVHGTQYF.

The rearrangement links TRBV9 to TRBJ1-2, with no clear D. CDR1 and CDR2 (germline): SGDLS, YYNGEE. V was trimmed by 0 bases and J by 8 bases, leaving 17 bases between them. The CDR3 is 15 amino acids. CDR3 residues: CASSVVGSSLGGYTF. The CDR3 nucleotides read TGTGCCAGCAGCGTAGTCGGCTCCAGTCTAGGAGGCTACACCTTC.

This rearrangement joins TRBV7-9 to TRBJ2-1; possibly TRBD2 for D (6 bases). CDR1 and CDR2 from the germline V gene are SEHNR and FQNEAQ (reference sequence). This CDR3 has 13 amino acids. Trimming left V 4 bases short and J 9 bases short, with 13 bases between. The CDR3 DNA follows: TGTGCCAGCAGCTGGGGGGAGTATAGTGAGCAGTTCTTC. Protein: CASSWGEYSEQFF.

V usage is TRBV21-1 and J usage is TRBJ2-1; the listed D gene, TRBD2, was not tested against the DNA. TRBV21-1 corresponds to a pseudogene. This CDR3 region has 19 residues. The CDR3 bases are TGTGCCAGCAGCACAACCACACCTTTGACTAGCGGGAGAGGCCCTGAGCAGTTCTTC. It specifies CASSTTTPLTSGRGPEQFF.

This clone was found once. The chain is built from TRBV5-6 and TRBJ2-7; TRBD2 might be the D (5 bases). CDR1 is SGHDT, CDR2 YYEEEE, per germline. Trimming removed 4 bases at V and 3 bases at J, with 8 bases between. This CDR3 has 12 residues. The CDR3 loop is CASSRGYYEQYF. The DNA of the CDR3 is TGTGCCAGCAGCCGCGGGTACTACGAGCAGTACTTC.

The genes are TRBV6-6 and TRBJ1-5; 10 nucleotides agree with TRBD1. The CDR3 spans 15 residues. Trimming cost V 4 bases and J 6 bases; bases outside gene matches: 6. CDR1 is MNHNY and CDR2 is SVGAGI in the germline V gene (reference sequence). The CDR3 bases are TGTGCCAGCAGTTCCGGGACAGGGGAAGTTCAGCCCCAGCATTTT. This sequence encodes CASSSGTGEVQPQHF.

The chain has TRBV27 and TRBJ1-4, with 7 bases that match TRBD1. The trim removed 5 bases at V and 6 bases at J, leaving 6 bases unmatched. The CDR3 length is 14 residues. Germline V CDR1 and CDR2: MNHEY, SMNVEV (reference sequence). CDR3 bases: TGTGCCAGCAGTCCGGGACAGATACATGAAAAACTGTTTTTT. As protein: CASSPGQIHEKLFF.

V gene TRBV5-1 combines with J gene TRBJ1-4; D remains unclear. CDR1 is SGHRS, CDR2 YFSETQ, per germline. V lost 8 bases and J lost 1, with 9 bases in between. The CDR3 covers 13 residues. CDR3 loop: CASHSETNEKLFF. CDR3 DNA sequence: TGCGCCAGTCATAGCGAAACTAATGAAAAACTGTTTTTT.

The table lists this clone with a count of one. This rearrangement joins TRBV10-2 to TRBJ2-7; D gene unclear. This CDR3 is built from 15 residues. V was shortened by 6 bases and J by 5 bases, with 20 bases between the two germline ends. Germline loops: CDR1 WSHSY, CDR2 SAAADI. This CDR3 is CASRRMTDARHEQYF. CDR3 in DNA: TGCGCCAGCAGGAGGATGACCGATGCGAGACACGAGCAGTACTTC.

The rearrangement uses TRBV7-8 and TRBJ2-2; D unclear. With 1 base removed from V and 2 bases from J, the gap between germline ends came to 17 bases. The germline CDR1 and CDR2 sequences are SGHVS and FQNEAQ. This CDR3 has 18 residues. CDR3 coding DNA: TGTGCCAGCAGCTTAGAAGTCAACCGCCTAGTCAACACCGGGGAGCTGTTTTTT. Translation: CASSLEVNRLVNTGELFF.

This clone was picked up one time. This chain connects TRBV28 to TRBJ2-7; a possible D gene is TRBD2 (5 bases). Trimming left V 2 bases short and J 12 bases short, with 17 bases between. Germline CDR1 and CDR2: MDHEN and SYDVKM. The CDR3 is made up of 13 amino acids. The CDR3 nucleotides are TGTGCCAGCAGTTTAGTGGCTGAGCGGCGTCCGTACTTC. Translating it yields CASSLVAERRPYF.

The sample holds one count of this clone. V gene TRBV4-3 combines with J gene TRBJ2-3; D may correspond to TRBD1 or TRBD2 (5 bases each). V was shortened by 0 bases and J by 2 bases, with 9 bases between the two germline ends. The germline gives CDR1 LGHNA, CDR2 YSLEER. The CDR3 contains 15 residues. CDR3 amino acids: CASSQDLGPTDTQYF. CDR3 nucleotides: TGCGCCAGCAGCCAAGATTTGGGACCCACAGATACGCAGTATTTT.

This rearrangement joins TRBV28 to TRBJ2-5; TRBD2 matches 13 bases. CDR3 size: 15 residues. The trim removed 5 bases at V and 4 bases at J, leaving 4 bases unmatched. Germline V lookup: CDR1 MDHEN, CDR2 SYDVKM. CDR3 sequence: CASSGWTSGRETQYF. CDR3 nucleotide sequence: TGTGCCAGCAGTGGGTGGACTAGCGGGAGAGAGACCCAGTACTTC.

J is TRBJ1-2 and V is TRBV7-9, with D tentatively TRBD1 (5 bases). Trimming removed 5 bases from V and 8 bases from J, with 12 bases in between. The CDR3 runs to 12 residues. Germline V gene sequence: CDR1 SEHNR, CDR2 FQNEAQ (reference sequence). CDR3 DNA: TGTGCCAGCAGCCAGGCAGGGAAAGGCTACACCTTC. It codes for CASSQAGKGYTF.

The V gene is TRBV9, the J gene TRBJ1-2; D is ambiguous. The CDR3 has 15 amino acids. Trimming removed 0 bases at V and 0 bases at J, with 9 bases between. Germline CDR1 and CDR2: SGDLS and YYNGEE. The CDR3 reads CASSVEEGANYGYTF. CDR3 nucleotides: TGTGCCAGCAGCGTAGAGGAGGGAGCTAACTATGGCTACACCTTC. Based on the CDR3 plus reference TRBV9 and TRBJ1-2, the full variable domain is DSGVTQTPKHLITATGQRVTLRCSPRSGDLSVYWYQQSLDQGLQFLIQYYNGEERAKGNILERFSAQQFPDLHSELNLSSLELGDSALYFCASSVEEGANYGYTFGSGTRLTVV.

This chain connects TRBV7-6 to TRBJ1-3; 8 positions match TRBD1. The germline V gene has CDR1 SGHVS and CDR2 FNYEAQ. The CDR3 length is 15 residues. With 5 bases clipped from V and 1 base from J, the junction kept 4 bases outside the gene matches. The CDR3 coding sequence is TGTGCCAGCAGCCCCCGGACAGGGTCTGGAAACACCATATATTTT. Amino acid sequence: CASSPRTGSGNTIYF.

CDR3 DNA sequence: TGTGCCAGCACTACGACAGCGAACACCGGGGAGCTGTTTTTT. Translating gives CASTTTANTGELFF. The rearrangement uses TRBV9 and TRBJ2-2, with D possibly being TRBD1 (5 bases). Trimming took off 6 bases at V and 0 bases at J, with 9 bases between the two ends. From germline, CDR1 is SGDLS and CDR2 YYNGEE. This CDR3 is built from 14 residues.

V usage is TRBV27 and J usage is TRBJ2-3, with TRBD2 matching over 12 bases. V was pared by 2 bases and J by 3 bases, with 6 bases of the junction left unmatched. Germline CDR1 reads MNHEY; CDR2 reads SMNVEV (reference sequence). The CDR3 is 17 amino acids. The CDR3 nucleotides read TGTGCCAGCAGTTTACGAAGGACTAGCGGGATGACAGATACGCAGTATTTT. It translates to CASSLRRTSGMTDTQYF.

Comment on this clone: The same CDR3 arises from other DNA sequences in this sample as well. This rearrangement joins TRBV9 to TRBJ2-1; D not certain. CDR3 length equals 15 residues. The germline V gene encodes CDR1 SGDLS and CDR2 YYNGEE. The V end was cut by 0 bases, the J end by 1 base, with 8 bases between. The CDR3 region has the DNA TGTGCCAGCAGCGTAGACCCAACGTCCTACAATGAGCAGTTCTTC. This sequence encodes CASSVDPTSYNEQFF.

This clone was detected a few times. This same CDR3 is encoded by further DNA sequences in the sample. CDR3 nucleotides: TGTGCCAGCAGCCAAGTCAGGGGCTACGAGCAGTACTTC. Encoded protein: CASSQVRGYEQYF. The J gene is TRBJ2-7, the V gene TRBV14, with D possibly matching TRBD1 (6 bases). Germline V gene sequence: CDR1 SGHDN, CDR2 FVKESK. This CDR3 spans 13 amino acids. Trimming removed 1 base at V and 3 bases at J, with 7 bases between.

The V call is TRBV5-6, the J call TRBJ1-1, with D uncertain. The CDR3 spans 15 residues. V lost 1 base and J 10 bases, leaving 20 bases between the germline ends. Germline V gene sequence: CDR1 SGHDT, CDR2 YYEEEE. The CDR3 DNA sequence: TGTGCCAGCAGCTTGTGGGGTTTGGGCTTCTTCGGAGCTTTCTTT. Protein product: CASSLWGLGFFGAFF. The whole variable domain, filled in from reference TRBV5-6 and TRBJ1-1, reads DAGVTQSPTHLIKTRGQQVTLRCSPKSGHDTVSWYQQALGQGPQFIFQYYEEEERQRGNFPDRFSGHQFPNYSSELNVNALLLGDSALYLCASSLWGLGFFGAFFGQGTRLTVV.

The chain joins TRBV6-1 to TRBJ1-4; TRBD1 might be the D (5 bases). This CDR3 region has 15 residues. The V gene lost 5 bases and the J gene lost 5 bases, with 15 bases spanning the gap. The germline gives CDR1 MNHNS, CDR2 SASEGT. The CDR3 sequence: CASSSRDGQNEKLFF. The CDR3 region has the DNA TGTGCCAGCAGTAGCCGGGACGGACAAAATGAAAAACTGTTTTTT.

The chain joins TRBV28 to TRBJ1-4; D perhaps matches TRBD1 (5 bases). Germline V CDR1 and CDR2: MDHEN, SYDVKM. CDR3 length: 14 amino acids. The V gene lost 3 bases and the J gene lost 5 bases, with 10 bases spanning the gap. The CDR3 loop is CASSFQGPNEKLFF. In DNA form, the CDR3 reads TGTGCCAGCAGTTTTCAGGGACCAAATGAAAAACTGTTTTTT.

The V gene is TRBV11-3, the J gene TRBJ2-3; TRBD2 matches at 11 bases. The ends lost 2 bases at V and 4 bases at J; junction bases unmatched: 5. The CDR3 is 16 amino acids. The V gene's germline CDR1 is SGHNT and CDR2 YENEEA. In DNA, the CDR3 is TGTGCCAGCAGCTTAATAGCGGGAGGGCCATCAGATACGCAGTATTTT. Its protein product is CASSLIAGGPSDTQYF.

This rearrangement joins TRBV28 to TRBJ1-4; D is unresolved. This CDR3 region has 14 residues. Trimming pared 6 bases from V and 0 bases from J, leaving 8 bases between. Germline V CDR1 and CDR2: MDHEN, SYDVKM. The CDR3 loop is CASSLQATNEKLFF. For the CDR3, the DNA is TGTGCCAGCAGCCTACAAGCAACTAATGAAAAACTGTTTTTT.

This rearrangement joins TRBV2 to TRBJ1-3, with a weak D call TRBD1 (6 bases). Germline-derived CDR1 and CDR2 are SNHLY and FYNNEI. Trimming removed 8 bases from V and 0 bases from J, with 17 bases in between. CDR3 length: 16 residues. CDR3 sequence reads: CASATTGSFSGNTIYF. The DNA of the CDR3 is TGTGCCAGCGCGACAACAGGGTCTTTCTCTGGAAACACCATATATTTT.

This chain uses TRBV11-3 with TRBJ2-7; TRBD1 matches at 7 bases. Germline assignment: CDR1 SGHNT and CDR2 YENEEA. V shed 3 bases, J shed 5 bases, and the junction held 4 bases outside the gene matches. CDR3 length: 13 amino acids. The CDR3 loop is CASSFPGGNEQYF. The CDR3 region has the DNA TGTGCCAGCAGCTTCCCAGGGGGTAACGAGCAGTACTTC.

The table lists this clone with a few counts. V and J are TRBV5-1 and TRBJ2-5; 8 bases are shared with TRBD1. The length of the CDR3 is 13 residues. CDR1 and CDR2 (germline): SGHRS, YFSETQ. Trimming cost V 5 bases and J 7 bases; bases outside gene matches: 7. Written as DNA, the CDR3 is TGCGCCAGCAGTATGGGACAGGCCTGGACCCAGTACTTC. Translation: CASSMGQAWTQYF.

The chain couples TRBV6-1 to TRBJ2-1; weak D call: TRBD2 (5 bases). The CDR3 length is 13 residues. CDR1 and CDR2 (germline): MNHNS, SASEGT. Trimming took off 6 bases at V and 9 bases at J, with 15 bases between the two ends. CDR3 nucleotides: TGTGCCAGCAGACGAACGGGTGAGGGTGAGCAGTTCTTC. Protein: CASRRTGEGEQFF.

The CDR3 coding sequence is TGTGCCAGCAGGTACAGGGAGGAGAACACTGAAGCTTTCTTT. It is translated as CASRYREENTEAFF. This chain connects TRBV2 to TRBJ1-1, with D perhaps TRBD1 (6 bases). The CDR3 sequence is 14 residues long. Deletions cut 6 bases from V and 1 base from J, with 12 bases between. CDR1 and CDR2 (germline): SNHLY, FYNNEI. The variable domain in full, completed from reference TRBV2 and TRBJ1-1, reads EPEVTQTPSHQVTQMGQEVILRCVPISNHLYFYWYRQILGQKVEFLVSFYNNEISEKSEIFDDQFSVERPDGSNFTLKIRSTKLEDSAMYFCASRYREENTEAFFGQGTRLTVV.